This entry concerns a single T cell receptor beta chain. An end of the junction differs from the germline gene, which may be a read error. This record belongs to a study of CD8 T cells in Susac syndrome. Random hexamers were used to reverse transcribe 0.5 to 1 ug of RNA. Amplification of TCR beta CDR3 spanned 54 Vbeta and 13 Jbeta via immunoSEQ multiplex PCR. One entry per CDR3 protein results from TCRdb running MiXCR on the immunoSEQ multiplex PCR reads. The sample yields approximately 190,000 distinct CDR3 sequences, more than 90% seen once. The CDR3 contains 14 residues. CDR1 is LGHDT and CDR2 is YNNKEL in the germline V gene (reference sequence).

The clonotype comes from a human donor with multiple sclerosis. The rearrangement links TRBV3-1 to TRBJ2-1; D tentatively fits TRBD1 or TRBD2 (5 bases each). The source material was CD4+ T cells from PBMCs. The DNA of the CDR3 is TGTGCCAGCAGCCAAGATAGCCGGGGCCGCGGTTGGGTCTTC. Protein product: CASSQDSRGRGWVF.